This entry lists 9 T cell receptor beta chains sequenced from one sample in a study of shared clonotypes between healthy human individuals. TCRdb's copy holds only in-frame clones and misses some; the assay was immunoSEQ multiplex PCR. The table has some 550,000 clones, approximately 97% seen once. Sequencing input: naive CD4+ T cells sorted from blood. Noted subset: CD45RA+ positively selected. Receptor source: a woman aged 25 to 39 in good health.

The rearrangement links TRBV11-2 to TRBJ1-1; weak D call: TRBD1 (5 bases). The CDR3 is 14 amino acids. Trimming stripped 5 bases from V and 3 bases from J, with 13 bases between. The germline V gene has CDR1 SGHAT and CDR2 FQNNGV. Here the CDR3 DNA reads TGTGCCAGCAGCGAAGGGGTATACGACACTGAAGCTTTCTTT. It codes for CASSEGVYDTEAFF. The full variable domain, its missing parts supplied by reference TRBV11-2 and TRBJ1-1, is EAGVAQSPRYKIIEKRQSVAFWCNPISGHATLYWYQQILGQGPKLLIQFQNNGVVDDSQLPKDRFSAERLKGVDSTLKIQPAKLEDSAVYLCASSEGVYDTEAFFGQGTRLTVV.

The V call is TRBV7-9, the J call TRBJ2-5; D unresolved. Per the germline V gene, CDR1 is SEHNR and CDR2 is FQNEAQ (reference sequence). The length of the CDR3 is 13 residues. V lost 3 bases and J 0 bases, leaving 5 bases between the germline ends. CDR3 in DNA: TGTGCCAGCAGCTTCCTGCACCAAGAGACCCAGTACTTC. Protein sequence: CASSFLHQETQYF.

This clone was recorded once. For the CDR3, the DNA is TGTGCCACCGCATGGGGAGGTAATCAGCCCCAGCATTTT. Translated, it gives CATAWGGNQPQHF. The V gene is TRBV10-3, the J gene TRBJ1-5, with unresolved D. The CDR3 runs 13 residues. From germline, CDR1 is ENHRY and CDR2 SYGVKD. V lost 10 bases and J 4 bases, leaving 14 bases between the germline ends.

The chain recombines TRBV5-1 with TRBJ2-1, with D possibly matching TRBD2 (5 bases). Per germline, CDR1 SGHRS and CDR2 YFSETQ. The CDR3 is made up of 16 amino acids. Trimming cost V 0 bases and J 0 bases, with 10 bases left between them. CDR3: CASSLEVGSSYNEQFF. The CDR3 region has the DNA TGCGCCAGCAGCTTGGAGGTGGGGAGCTCCTACAATGAGCAGTTCTTC.

The chain joins TRBV2 to TRBJ2-2, with a possible D match to TRBD2 (6 bases). The ends were cut back, 4 bases at V and 4 bases at J, with 13 bases in the middle. Germline CDR1 reads SNHLY; CDR2 reads FYNNEI. This CDR3 is 15 amino acids long. The CDR3 DNA sequence: TGTGCCAGCAGTGGCAGGTTTAGCGGCACCGGGGAGCTGTTTTTT. It yields the protein CASSGRFSGTGELFF.

The V gene is TRBV6-5, the J gene TRBJ2-3; 8 bases are a match to TRBD1. J was trimmed by 3 bases and V by 4 bases; bases with no gene match: 6. CDR3 length: 15 residues. In germline, CDR1 is MNHEY, CDR2 SVGAGI. The CDR3 DNA reads as TGTGCCAGCAGTTCCATACAGGGGGGAACAGATACGCAGTATTTT. Translation: CASSSIQGGTDTQYF.

The chain employs TRBV6-5 and TRBJ2-3; D is ambiguous. In germline, CDR1 is MNHEY, CDR2 SVGAGI. V lost 6 bases to trimming and J lost 0 bases, with 13 bases between them. The CDR3 extends over 15 amino acids. For the CDR3, the DNA is TGTGCCAGCAGAGTGCAGGTGGCGAGCACAGATACGCAGTATTTT. This translates into CASRVQVASTDTQYF.

The chain links TRBV6-5 to TRBJ2-3; 7 bases agree with TRBD2. Germline CDR1 is MNHEY and CDR2 is SVGAGI. The ends lost 4 bases at V and 0 bases at J; junction bases unmatched: 7. This CDR3 region has 16 residues. CDR3 sequence reads: CASSSGLEGSTDTQYF. DNA of the CDR3: TGTGCCAGCAGTTCTGGACTAGAGGGGAGCACAGATACGCAGTATTTT.

The chain combines TRBV7-9 with TRBJ1-4; D perhaps matches TRBD1 (5 bases). Trimming removed 2 bases from V and 7 bases from J, with 11 bases in between. CDR1 SEHNR and CDR2 FQNEAQ come from the germline V gene (reference sequence). This CDR3 has 14 residues. The CDR3 DNA sequence: TGTGCCAGCAGCTTATCGGGGGTGGGTGAAAAACTGTTTTTT. Encoded protein: CASSLSGVGEKLFF.